Included here is one T cell receptor beta chain sequence, with context. This specimen belongs to a study of T-cell memory formation after mild COVID-19. Trimming removed 3 bases from V and 4 bases from J; junction bases left unmatched: 4. The CDR3 totals 14 residues. MiXCR, applied by TCRdb to the 5' RACE reads, yields one record per CDR3 protein. This sample has about 430,000 distinct CDR3 sequences; roughly 26% occur once, and the top ten carry about 8.7%. The sample comprised PBMCs or a T cell subset sorted from them (not recorded which). V and J are TRBV12-3 or TRBV12-4 and TRBJ2-3; 7 bases align to TRBD1. This TCR was sampled from an adult woman who had mild COVID-19 (a few samples of this study predate the infection). Cell type and time point are not known. The CDR3 DNA follows: TGTGCCAGCAGTTTGCACAGGGGTGCAGATACGCAGTATTTT. Protein sequence: CASSLHRGADTQYF.